The T cell receptor (beta chain) described here comes from a study of T cells in Graves' hyperthyroidism and ophthalmopathy. Regions amplified from RNA transcripts were the TCR beta CDR3 regions. RT-PCR in the first round (using the HTBI primer set) targeted the TCR CDR3. TCRdb re-analysed the multiplex PCR reads in MiXCR, keeping a single row per CDR3 protein. The sample holds approximately 400,000 distinct CDR3 sequences; approximately 12% are singletons and the top ten take around 20%. Source material for PBMCs was less than 12 ml fresh peripheral blood. Germline CDR1 SQVTM, CDR2 ANQGSEA. The CDR3 has 13 residues. V lost 7 bases and J lost 10; bases outside the gene matches: 10. Study outcomes and limitations: Separation of ophthalmopathy from stable hyperthyroidism was achieved by a 13 V-J model. Blood samples included most of the expanded thyroid clonotypes exceeding 0.001.

Regarding this clonotype: What it binds is not known.

Specimen: blood. The chain has TRBV29-1 and TRBJ1-4; 9 nucleotides line up with TRBD1. The sequence came from a man aged 30 to 39 with Graves' hyperthyroidism that later progressed to Graves' ophthalmopathy. DNA of the CDR3: TGCAGCGCCACCGGGACAGGGACTGCAAAACTGTTTTTT. Translated: CSATGTGTAKLFF.